The present entry profiles one T cell receptor beta chain with its context. TCRdb's copy holds only in-frame clones and misses some; the assay was immunoSEQ multiplex PCR. The sample includes 75,000 to 100,000 clones, just under 95% of them seen just once. This sample stems from a study of control samples from healthy donors and cancer patients. Per germline, CDR1 SGDLS and CDR2 YYNGEE. CDR3 length equals 17 residues. Trimming stripped 4 bases from V and 0 bases from J, with 16 bases between. The chain uses TRBV9 and TRBJ1-4, with D uncertain. Material: blood. The source is a human donor in good health. The donor label of this sample is uncertain. In DNA form, the CDR3 reads TGTGCCAGCAGCCCCGGGAGGGCAGCCTCAACTAATGAAAAACTGTTTTTT. It codes for CASSPGRAASTNEKLFF. The variable domain in full, completed from reference TRBV9 and TRBJ1-4, reads DSGVTQTPKHLITATGQRVTLRCSPRSGDLSVYWYQQSLDQGLQFLIQYYNGEERAKGNILERFSAQQFPDLHSELNLSSLELGDSALYFCASSPGRAASTNEKLFFGSGTQLSVL.